This TCR beta chain emerged from a study of identical twins. Template switching introduced a universal primer site, and the cDNA bore unique molecular identifiers. TCRdb ran MiXCR on the 5' RACE reads and lists one entry per CDR3 protein. This repertoire shows about 730,000 distinct CDR3 sequences, 21% found once; its top ten account for roughly 4%. A few counts support this clonotype. Its specificity is not known. General study points: Researchers caution that invariant MAIT and iNKT cells could partly confound zero-insertion analyses. Twin pairs had excess sharing that was weaker in beta out-of-frame sequences.

The same sample was also studied in work on T cells expressing NK-cell markers. That source notes: NKG2C+ dominant clonotype frequencies in more than 5 donors were roughly 1.0-7.5% of CD8+ T cells.

The TCR comes from a woman aged 18 to 35 in good health. Sequenced: PBMCs.

The CDR3 here is CASSFRQGSYNEQFF. CDR3 DNA: TGTGCCAGCAGTTTTCGCCAGGGGAGCTACAATGAGCAGTTCTTC. The rearrangement uses TRBV12-3 or TRBV12-4 and TRBJ2-1; maybe TRBD1 (6 bases). The CDR3 spans 15 residues. The V gene lost 3 bases and the J gene lost 3 bases, with 12 bases spanning the gap.